These 23 T cell receptor beta chains were all obtained from the same sample, sequenced in a study of T cells expressing NK-cell markers. TCRdb reanalyzed the 5' RACE reads, giving one entry per CDR3 protein sequence and no DNA. Its table records roughly 420,000 distinct CDR3 sequences. Material: blood T cells: a sorted CD56 or NKG2C T cell subset, CD4+ or CD8+ T cells, or bulk PBMC T cells (not recorded which). The receptor source for this set is a woman between 18 and 70 years old in good health.

The chain carries TRBV5-4 and TRBJ2-5; the D call of TRBD1 rests on TCRdb alone, since no DNA is present to check it. The CDR3 is made up of 12 amino acids. Germline V lookup: CDR1 SGHNT, CDR2 YYREEE (reference sequence). The chain's CDR3 is CASSSGSETQYF.

This chain uses TRBV12-3 or TRBV12-4 with TRBJ1-5. This CDR3 spans 12 amino acids. This chain's CDR3 is CASNARGQPQHF.

The rearrangement links TRBV3-1 to TRBJ2-5; TCRdb indicates TRBD1, and absent DNA this call remains unverified. This CDR3 has 12 amino acids. Germline CDR1 reads LGHDT; CDR2 reads YNNKEL (reference sequence). The CDR3: CASSPPSGTQYF.

V and J are TRBV7-3 and TRBJ2-1; as DNA is missing, the TRBD1 call by TCRdb cannot be tested. Germline loops: CDR1 SGHTA, CDR2 FQGTGA. The CDR3 length is 13 residues. The CDR3 here is CASSLEGAGEQFF.

This rearrangement joins TRBV20-1 to TRBJ2-3; absent DNA, TCRdb's TRBD1 call cannot be checked. CDR3 size: 13 residues. The germline V gene has CDR1 DFQATT and CDR2 SNEGSKA (reference sequence). CDR3 in amino acids: CSASHPGADTQYF.

The V and J genes are TRBV4-1 and TRBJ1-5. The V gene's germline CDR1 is MGHRA and CDR2 YSYEKL. This CDR3 has 13 amino acids. The chain's CDR3 is CASSQIPSQPQHF.

The gene calls are TRBV5-6 and TRBJ1-1; no DNA is available, so the TRBD1 call from TCRdb remains unchecked. The CDR3 is 13 amino acids. From germline, CDR1 is SGHDT and CDR2 YYEEEE. The CDR3 loop is CASSWERRTEAFF.

This chain joins TRBV6-5 and TRBJ1-2. CDR1 and CDR2 from the germline V gene are MNHEY and SVGAGI. The CDR3 consists of 14 residues. CDR3 sequence reads: CASSYSISDYGYTF.

The chain links TRBV20-1 to TRBJ1-4; TCRdb proposes TRBD1, but this gene call is untestable without DNA. The CDR3 loop spans 15 amino acids. Germline V gene lookup returns CDR1 DFQATT and CDR2 SNEGSKA (reference sequence). The CDR3 region is CSAFRTGGGGEKLFF.

The chain employs TRBV12-3 or TRBV12-4 and TRBJ1-4; the D call from TCRdb, TRBD1, cannot be confirmed without DNA. The CDR3 contains 14 residues. The CDR3 here is CASSTHRTVEKLFF.

The gene calls are TRBV12-3 or TRBV12-4 and TRBJ2-1; TCRdb lists TRBD1, though no DNA is available to test this call. The CDR3 consists of 18 residues. The CDR3 protein is CASSLMTGTGVSYNEQFF.

The chain combines TRBV23-1 with TRBJ2-2; lacking DNA, the TRBD1 call made by TCRdb goes unchecked. TRBV23-1 counts as an open reading frame of uncertain function. The CDR3 extends over 14 amino acids. The CDR3 here is CASSHAGCPGELFF.

The J gene is TRBJ2-1, the V gene TRBV29-1. The CDR3 totals 11 residues. Germline V lookup: CDR1 SQVTM, CDR2 ANQGSEA. This CDR3 reads CSATAYNEQFF.

This chain connects TRBV7-2 to TRBJ1-2; with no DNA, the TCRdb D assignment of TRBD1 cannot be verified. The CDR3 is 16 amino acids. The germline V gene has CDR1 SGHTA and CDR2 FQGNSA. The CDR3 reads CASSLDRGLANYGYTF.

J is TRBJ2-3 and V is TRBV4-3; TCRdb's D call, TRBD1, is unchecked because there is no DNA. This CDR3 has 19 residues. CDR1 LGHNA and CDR2 YSLEER come from the germline V gene. CDR3 protein: CASSQDWAFRELGTDTQYF.

This sequence joins TRBV25-1 and TRBJ1-4; TCRdb names TRBD1, which stays unverified in the absence of DNA. This CDR3 has 16 amino acids. Per the germline V gene, CDR1 is MGHDK and CDR2 is SYGVNS. The CDR3 spells CASSGPGPAGAEKLFF.

This chain uses TRBV20-1 with TRBJ2-7. The CDR3 is 15 residues long. Germline V gene data show CDR1 as DFQATT and CDR2 as SNEGSKA (reference sequence). CDR3 sequence: CSARDLAGSSYEQYF.

This sequence joins TRBV12-3 or TRBV12-4 and TRBJ2-1. This CDR3 contains 13 residues. The CDR3 reads CASSLHGRPEQFF.

This rearrangement joins TRBV20-1 to TRBJ2-2. CDR1 and CDR2 from the germline V gene are DFQATT and SNEGSKA (reference sequence). This CDR3 has 14 amino acids. CDR3 protein: CSAIWEPSPGELFF.

The chain recombines TRBV29-1 with TRBJ2-3. Germline lookup yields CDR1 SQVTM and CDR2 ANQGSEA. This CDR3 comprises 13 residues. CDR3 protein: CSVDMVGTDTQYF.

V and J are TRBV4-3 and TRBJ2-1; TCRdb gives TRBD2 as the D gene, but with no DNA this cannot be confirmed. Germline V gene data show CDR1 as LGHNA and CDR2 as YSLEER. The CDR3 is 16 amino acids. The CDR3 sequence is CASSQASSGSYNEQFF.

CDR3 sequence: CASSYRDRSRANQPQHF. This chain uses TRBV6-5 with TRBJ1-5; TCRdb's D gene call, TRBD1, goes unchecked for lack of DNA. This CDR3 has 17 residues. The germline V gene encodes CDR1 MNHEY and CDR2 SVGAGI.

CDR3 in amino acids: CASSGGLYEQYF. The chain recombines TRBV7-3 with TRBJ2-7. The CDR3 has 12 amino acids. The germline V gene has CDR1 SGHTA and CDR2 FQGTGA.